One T cell receptor beta chain is described in this entry. Its target is not known. Germline V gene data show CDR1 as SGHDN and CDR2 as FVKESK. There are 19 residues in the CDR3. Per sample, reverse transcription was split into eight reactions. cDNA encoding TCRalpha and TCRbeta underwent two nested PCRs of around 15 and 9 cycles, each of which was followed by bead purification. TCRdb re-called the 5' RACE reads; one entry per CDR3 protein, DNA not given. The table for this sample gives approximately 380,000 distinct CDR3 sequences. Each donor gave roughly 2.5 ml of peripheral blood. This sample was included in a study of monozygotic twins with inflammatory bowel disease. Study findings and constraints: The data offered no way to tell different T cell subtypes apart.

The source is a human donor with ulcerative colitis or Crohn's disease, or a healthy co-twin of an affected twin (not recorded which). The J gene is TRBJ1-3, the V gene TRBV14; TCRdb picks TRBD1, but there is no DNA to check that call. Sequenced sample: blood. This CDR3 reads CASSQDRFGGSARGNTIYF.